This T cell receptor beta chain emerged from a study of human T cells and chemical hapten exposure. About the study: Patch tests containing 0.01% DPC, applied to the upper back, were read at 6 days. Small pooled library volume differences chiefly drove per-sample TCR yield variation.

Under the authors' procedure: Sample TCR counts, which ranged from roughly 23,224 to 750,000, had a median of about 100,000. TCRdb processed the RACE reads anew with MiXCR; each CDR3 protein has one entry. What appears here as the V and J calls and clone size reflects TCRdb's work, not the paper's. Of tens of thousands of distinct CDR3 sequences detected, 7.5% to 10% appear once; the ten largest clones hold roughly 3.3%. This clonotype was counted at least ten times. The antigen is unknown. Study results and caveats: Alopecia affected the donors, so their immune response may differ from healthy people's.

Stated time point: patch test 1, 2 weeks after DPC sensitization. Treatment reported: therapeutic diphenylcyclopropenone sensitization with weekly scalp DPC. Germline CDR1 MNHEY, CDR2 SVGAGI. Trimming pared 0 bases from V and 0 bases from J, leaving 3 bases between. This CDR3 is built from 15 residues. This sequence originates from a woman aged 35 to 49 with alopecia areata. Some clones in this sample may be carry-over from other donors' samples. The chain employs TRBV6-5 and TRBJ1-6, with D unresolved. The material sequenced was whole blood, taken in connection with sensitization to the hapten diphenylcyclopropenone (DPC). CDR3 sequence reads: CASSYSISYNSPLHF. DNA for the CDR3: TGTGCCAGCAGTTACTCAATCTCCTATAATTCACCCCTCCACTTT.